These 15 T cell receptor beta chains originate from one sample sequenced in a study of early T cells in non-severe SARS-CoV-2 infection. TCRdb re-derived calls from the 5' RACE reads in MiXCR, one entry per CDR3 protein. The profile shows about 52,000 distinct CDR3 sequences, 9.5% to 11% of them singletons. What was sequenced was whole blood. The receptors come from an adult who was a healthcare worker with PCR-confirmed SARS-CoV-2 infection or an uninfected control (not recorded which).

This clonotype has only a few counts. V is TRBV4-3 and J is TRBJ1-2; no definite D call. Germline values: CDR1 LGHNA, CDR2 YSLEER. The V gene lost 3 bases and the J gene lost 4 bases, with 18 bases spanning the gap. The CDR3 is 16 amino acids. The CDR3 spells CASSHKRANSLYGYTF. CDR3 coding DNA: TGCGCCAGCAGCCATAAAAGGGCCAACAGCCTCTATGGCTACACCTTC.

This clonotype was seen many times. The chain is built from TRBV3-1 and TRBJ2-3, with TRBD2 as a possible D gene (6 bases). Germline V gene data show CDR1 as LGHDT and CDR2 as YNNKEL (reference sequence). Trimming took off 4 bases at V and 1 base at J, with 12 bases between the two ends. There are 15 residues in the CDR3. The chain's CDR3 is CASSRIGGGTDTQYF. The CDR3, as DNA: TGTGCCAGCAGCCGCATCGGCGGGGGCACAGATACGCAGTATTTT.

This clonotype appeared a few times. The genes are TRBV6-6 and TRBJ2-6; D perhaps matches TRBD1 (6 bases). There are 15 residues in the CDR3. The V and J ends lost 2 bases and 4 bases respectively, with 9 bases between them. Per germline, CDR1 MNHNY and CDR2 SVGAGI (reference sequence). This CDR3 is CASSYKGDGANVLTF. DNA for the CDR3: TGTGCCAGCAGTTACAAGGGGGACGGGGCCAACGTCCTGACTTTC.

This clonotype occurred many times. The chain joins TRBV7-9 to TRBJ1-5, with no clear D. The V and J ends lost 0 bases and 4 bases respectively, with 7 bases between them. This CDR3 spans 14 amino acids. The germline V gene has CDR1 SEHNR and CDR2 FQNEAQ (reference sequence). The CDR3 protein is CASSLAGNNQPQHF. CDR3 coding DNA: TGTGCCAGCAGCTTAGCAGGGAATAATCAGCCCCAGCATTTT.

This clonotype was observed many times. The genes are TRBV11-3 and TRBJ2-1; 7 nucleotides match TRBD2. Germline V lookup: CDR1 SGHNT, CDR2 YENEEA. This CDR3 spans 14 amino acids. V was pared by 4 bases and J by 7 bases, with 7 bases of the junction left unmatched. This chain's CDR3 is CASSSRGGTNEQFF. CDR3 nucleotide sequence: TGTGCCAGCAGCTCCCGCGGGGGTACAAATGAGCAGTTCTTC.

This clonotype has a count of ten or more. The chain joins TRBV7-2 to TRBJ2-7, with 8 bases matching TRBD2. The CDR3 has 15 residues. CDR1 and CDR2 (germline): SGHTA, FQGNSA. Unmatched junction bases numbered 6, after V lost 1 base and J lost 4 bases. The chain's CDR3 is CASSLGSGGPYEQYF. For the CDR3, the DNA is TGTGCCAGCAGCTTAGGGAGCGGGGGCCCGTACGAGCAGTACTTC.

The CDR3 DNA follows: TGTGCCAGCAGCTTGTCAGGGGTTCGTCAGCCCCAGCATTTT. This translates into CASSLSGVRQPQHF. The V and J genes are TRBV5-5 and TRBJ1-5, with TRBD1 as a possible D gene (6 bases). V was trimmed by 1 base and J by 6 bases, leaving 11 bases between them. The germline CDR1 and CDR2 sequences are SGHKS and YYEKEE (reference sequence). The CDR3 spans 14 residues. The whole variable domain, remainder taken from reference TRBV5-5 and TRBJ1-5, is DAGVTQSPTHLIKTRGQQVTLRCSPISGHKSVSWYQQVLGQGPQFIFQYYEKEERGRGNFPDRFSARQFPNYSSELNVNALLLGDSALYLCASSLSGVRQPQHFGDGTRLSIL.

This clonotype has a handful of counts. The chain has TRBV4-3 and TRBJ1-1; 7 bases map to TRBD1. The germline V gene encodes CDR1 LGHNA and CDR2 YSLEER. CDR3 length: 12 residues. With V trimmed by 0 bases and J by 10 bases, 2 bases remained unmatched. The CDR3 sequence is CASSQDKGAAFF. In nucleotides, the CDR3 is TGCGCCAGCAGCCAAGATAAGGGGGCAGCTTTCTTT.

This sequence joins TRBV9 and TRBJ2-6, with a possible D match to TRBD2 (5 bases). The V end lost 5 bases, the J end lost 1 base, and 13 bases lay between the germline ends. Germline V gene sequence: CDR1 SGDLS, CDR2 YYNGEE. This CDR3 comprises 16 residues. CDR3 DNA: TGTGCCAGCAGGCATTCGAGGGAATCTGGGGCCAACGTCCTGACTTTC. Its protein product is CASRHSRESGANVLTF.

This rearrangement joins TRBV6-6 to TRBJ2-5; D not certain. Deletions cut 0 bases from V and 7 bases from J, with 6 bases between. Germline V CDR1 and CDR2: MNHNY, SVGAGI (reference sequence). This CDR3 is 12 amino acids long. In DNA, the CDR3 is TGTGCCAGCAGTTACTCGATTGGGACCCAGTACTTC. Protein sequence: CASSYSIGTQYF.

This clonotype was recorded at least ten times. The V and J genes are TRBV7-2 and TRBJ2-1; no definite D call. Trimming removed 5 bases at V and 4 bases at J, with 9 bases between. This CDR3 contains 13 residues. Germline V gene sequence: CDR1 SGHTA, CDR2 FQGNSA. CDR3 in DNA: TGTGCCAGCAGCACTATCGGGTACAATGAGCAGTTCTTC. Protein product: CASSTIGYNEQFF.

This chain links TRBV15 with TRBJ2-3, with a possible D match to TRBD2 (5 bases). The CDR3 extends over 15 amino acids. V shed 1 base and J shed 6 bases, with 14 bases lying between them. CDR1 and CDR2 (germline): LNHNV, YYDKDF (reference sequence). CDR3 nucleotide sequence: TGTGCCACCAGCAGAGGGGAGAAGTCCCTCGATACGCAGTATTTT. It is translated as CATSRGEKSLDTQYF.

Many counts were recorded for this clonotype. The rearrangement links TRBV12-3 or TRBV12-4 to TRBJ1-2; D perhaps matches TRBD1 (6 bases). V lost 6 bases to trimming and J lost 4 bases, with 9 bases between them. The CDR3 runs 12 residues. Here the CDR3 reads CASRQGSYGYTF. DNA of the CDR3: TGTGCCAGCAGACAGGGTAGCTATGGCTACACCTTC.

The J gene is TRBJ1-2, the V gene TRBV7-8; weak D call: TRBD1 (5 bases). CDR1 is SGHVS, CDR2 FQNEAQ, per germline. Trimming took 10 bases from V and 4 from J, leaving 25 bases between them. CDR3 size: 16 residues. The CDR3 coding sequence is TGTGCCACCAGGAAGGGGCTTTGGTCCCCCAGCTATGGCTACACCTTC. Its translation: CATRKGLWSPSYGYTF.

At least ten counts were recorded for this clonotype. The chain couples TRBV5-4 to TRBJ2-1; 8 bases line up with TRBD2. The CDR3 consists of 15 residues. CDR1 and CDR2 from the germline V gene are SGHNT and YYREEE (reference sequence). V shed 1 base, J shed 7 bases, and the junction held 7 bases outside the gene matches. This CDR3 reads CASSLLLAGRNEQFF. The DNA for the CDR3 is TGTGCCAGCAGCTTGCTGTTAGCGGGGAGGAATGAGCAGTTCTTC.